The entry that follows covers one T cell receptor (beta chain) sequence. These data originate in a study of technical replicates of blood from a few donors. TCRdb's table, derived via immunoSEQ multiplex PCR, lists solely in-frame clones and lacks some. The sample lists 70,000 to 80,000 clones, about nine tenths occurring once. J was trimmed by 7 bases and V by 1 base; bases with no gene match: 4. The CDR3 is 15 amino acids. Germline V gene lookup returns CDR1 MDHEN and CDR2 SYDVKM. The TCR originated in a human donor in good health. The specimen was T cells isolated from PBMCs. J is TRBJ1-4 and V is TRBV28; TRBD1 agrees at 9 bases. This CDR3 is CASSLLGTGSEKLFF. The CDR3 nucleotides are TGTGCCAGCAGTTTATTGGGGACAGGGAGTGAAAAACTGTTTTTT.